Below, 12 T cell receptor beta chains from the same sample are listed, as sequenced in a study of cytomegalovirus exposure and HLA in healthy donors. This PCR relied on a set of 60 Vbeta primers and 13 Jbeta primers. Measured with immunoSEQ multiplex PCR; TCRdb has only the in-frame clones, and not every one. The sample yields more than 150,000 clones, 75% to 80% seen once. Sample: PBMCs. Every receptor here comes from a man in his forties or fifties in good health and CMV-seropositive.

The V call is TRBV6-6, the J call TRBJ2-7; no firm D call. The CDR3 length is 11 residues. Germline CDR1 reads MNHNY; CDR2 reads SVGAGI (reference sequence). V was trimmed by 0 bases and J by 7 bases, leaving 4 bases between them. The CDR3 bases are TGTGCCAGCAGTTACTCGACAGAGCAGTACTTC. It codes for CASSYSTEQYF.

This clone has a count of ten or more. At one boundary the junction diverges from the germline segment, which might be a read error. The CDR3 loop reads CASSRTGGTDTQYF. The CDR3 region has the DNA TGTGCCAGCAGTCGGACAGGGGGCACCGATACGCAGTATTTT. This sequence joins TRBV28 and TRBJ2-3; TRBD1 agrees at 11 bases. CDR1 MDHEN and CDR2 SYDVKM come from the germline V gene. This CDR3 is 14 amino acids long.

The CDR3 DNA is TGTGCCACCAGCAGAGATCTCCCCGGGGTAACTGGAAACACCATATATTTT. The encoded protein is CATSRDLPGVTGNTIYF. The gene calls are TRBV15 and TRBJ1-3; D remains unclear. The CDR3 extends over 17 amino acids. V was shortened by 0 bases and J by 2 bases, with 14 bases between the two germline ends. Germline CDR1 and CDR2: LNHNV and YYDKDF (reference sequence).

V and J are TRBV14 and TRBJ1-2; D is unclear. CDR3 size: 12 residues. Germline CDR1 reads SGHDN; CDR2 reads FVKESK. Trimming left V 1 base short and J 6 bases short, with 6 bases between. CDR3 DNA sequence: TGTGCCAGCAGCCAAGTCGGGGATGGCTACACCTTC. Its translation: CASSQVGDGYTF.

The chain uses TRBV15 and TRBJ2-3; TRBD2 aligns across 11 bases. Per the germline V gene, CDR1 is LNHNV and CDR2 is YYDKDF (reference sequence). CDR3 size: 17 residues. V gave up 0 bases and J gave up 0 bases; unmatched junction bases: 2. The CDR3 nucleotides read TGTGCCACCAGCAGAGATCTAGCGGGGGGCAGCACAGATACGCAGTATTTT. It is translated as CATSRDLAGGSTDTQYF.

This chain joins TRBV4-2 and TRBJ1-2, with TRBD1 identical over 8 bases. This CDR3 contains 15 residues. Per the germline V gene, CDR1 is LGHNA and CDR2 is YNFKEQ. J gave up 2 bases and V 4 bases, and 6 bases lay outside the gene matches. The CDR3 spells CASSLTGVENYGYTF. The CDR3 nucleotides read TGTGCCAGCAGCCTGACAGGGGTGGAGAACTATGGCTACACCTTC.

The V call is TRBV9, the J call TRBJ2-1, with D tentatively TRBD2 (5 bases). V dropped 2 bases and J dropped 4 bases, with 13 bases sitting between them. Germline-derived CDR1 and CDR2 are SGDLS and YYNGEE. The CDR3 totals 15 residues. CDR3 bases: TGTGCCAGCAGCGTGAGTAGCGTGGCTTACAATGAGCAGTTCTTC. This sequence encodes CASSVSSVAYNEQFF.

V and J are TRBV11-2 and TRBJ2-2; a weak D match, TRBD1 (6 bases). Germline CDR1 and CDR2: SGHAT and FQNNGV. Trimming took off 1 base at V and 7 bases at J, with 13 bases between the two ends. There are 15 residues in the CDR3. CDR3 region: CASSLGLQGSGELFF. DNA for the CDR3: TGTGCCAGCAGCTTAGGGCTACAGGGAAGCGGGGAGCTGTTTTTT.

The J gene is TRBJ1-4, the V gene TRBV7-2, with D perhaps matching TRBD1 (6 bases). The CDR3 has 17 amino acids. V was clipped by 2 bases and J by 1 base, with 14 bases between them. Germline V gene lookup returns CDR1 SGHTA and CDR2 FQGNSA. In nucleotides, the CDR3 is TGTGCCAGCAGCTTATGGGGGCGCGGGTTAACTAATGAAAAACTGTTTTTT. This encodes CASSLWGRGLTNEKLFF.

This clone was seen just once. The chain recombines TRBV7-8 with TRBJ2-7, with TRBD1 identical over 9 bases. The germline V gene encodes CDR1 SGHVS and CDR2 FQNEAQ. The V and J ends lost 5 bases and 5 bases, in that order; junction bases with no gene match: 4. CDR3 length: 13 residues. CDR3 bases: TGTGCCAGCAGCCGGAGACAGGGGGACGAGCAGTACTTC. Protein sequence: CASSRRQGDEQYF.

The chain recombines TRBV15 with TRBJ1-1; D uncertain. Germline V lookup: CDR1 LNHNV, CDR2 YYDKDF (reference sequence). V lost 4 bases, J lost 1 base, and 13 bases lay in between. The CDR3 covers 15 residues. The CDR3 loop reads CATSMVGRQNTEAFF. Here the CDR3 DNA reads TGTGCCACCAGCATGGTTGGCAGGCAGAACACTGAAGCTTTCTTT. Together with reference TRBV15 and TRBJ1-1, the CDR3 gives the full variable domain: DAMVIQNPRYQVTQFGKPVTLSCSQTLNHNVMYWYQQKSSQAPKLLFHYYDKDFNNEADTPDNFQSRRPNTSFCFLDIRSPGLGDTAMYLCATSMVGRQNTEAFFGQGTRLTVV.

This chain connects TRBV2 to TRBJ2-7, with D maybe TRBD1 (6 bases). This CDR3 region has 14 residues. Germline assignment: CDR1 SNHLY and CDR2 FYNNEI. The V and J ends lost 6 bases and 4 bases respectively, with 16 bases between them. The DNA of the CDR3 is TGTGCCAGCAGCCTCGTGTCAGGGGTTTACGAGCAGTACTTC. As protein: CASSLVSGVYEQYF.